A selection of T cell receptor beta chains follows, all from one sample in a study of neoadjuvant anti-PD-1 for oral cavity cancer. TCRdb's table, derived via immunoSEQ multiplex PCR, lists solely in-frame clones and lacks some. The sample gives about 37,000 clones, approximately 40% of which show up once; approximately 16% is in the top ten. Specimen: tumor tissue, collected after nivolumab (anti-PD-1) treatment. The receptors come from a person between 40 and 80 years old with oral cavity squamous cell carcinoma. Both conserved end residues are part of each CDR3. Fields, in order: D gene, J gene, clone size, V gene, CDR3 DNA, CDR3 protein. The D gene is left open where the match is weak. Size tells how often a clone was seen (once, few, many) or the class of an expanded clone, and some rows leave it out.

d_call: TRBD1; j_call: TRBJ2-1; clone_size: -; v_call: TRBV15; cdr3_nt: TGTGCCACCAGCAAACCGGGACAGGGCTACAATGAGCAGTTCTTC; cdr3_aa: CATSKPGQGYNEQFF
d_call: -; j_call: TRBJ1-4; clone_size: -; v_call: TRBV5-1; cdr3_nt: TGCGCCAGCAGCTTGGGGGCTGCAACTAATGAAAAACTGTTTTTT; cdr3_aa: CASSLGAATNEKLFF
d_call: -; j_call: TRBJ2-1; clone_size: -; v_call: TRBV19; cdr3_nt: TGTGCCAGTAGTATAGTGGCACGGGGGGCCATGGGCAATGAGCAGTTCTTC; cdr3_aa: CASSIVARGAMGNEQFF
d_call: TRBD1; j_call: TRBJ1-2; clone_size: few; v_call: TRBV15; cdr3_nt: TGTGCCACCAGCAGAGGGGGGGGCGGACAGGGTGGCTACACCTTC; cdr3_aa: CATSRGGGGQGGYTF
d_call: -; j_call: TRBJ2-7; clone_size: -; v_call: TRBV21-1; cdr3_nt: TGTGCCAGCAGCAAAGATTTCGACAGAGACTACGAGCAGTACTTC; cdr3_aa: CASSKDFDRDYEQYF
d_call: -; j_call: TRBJ1-6; clone_size: once; v_call: TRBV11-2; cdr3_nt: TGTGCCAGCAGCTTTGCCTCAATTGGTGTGGAGGGCGGTGGATCACCCCTCCACTTT; cdr3_aa: CASSFASIGVEGGGSPLHF
d_call: -; j_call: TRBJ2-3; clone_size: -; v_call: TRBV6-6; cdr3_nt: TGTGCCAGCAGTCCATACAGCACAGATACGCAGTATTTT; cdr3_aa: CASSPYSTDTQYF
d_call: TRBD1; j_call: TRBJ1-1; clone_size: many; v_call: TRBV5-1; cdr3_nt: TGCGCCAGCAGCTCCGGACAGGACCGCACTGAAGCTTTCTTT; cdr3_aa: CASSSGQDRTEAFF
d_call: TRBD1; j_call: TRBJ2-2; clone_size: -; v_call: TRBV7-7; cdr3_nt: TGTGCTAGCAGCCTTGGGACAGGGAATCCCGGGGAGCTGTTTTTT; cdr3_aa: CASSLGTGNPGELFF
d_call: -; j_call: TRBJ1-3; clone_size: few; v_call: TRBV29-1; cdr3_nt: TGCAGCGTTGAGGACAGCTCTGGAAACACCATATATTTT; cdr3_aa: CSVEDSSGNTIYF
d_call: TRBD2; j_call: TRBJ2-3; clone_size: -; v_call: TRBV4-1; cdr3_nt: TGCGCCAGCAGCCAAGCAAGGACTAGCGGGGTGAGGGTTACGCAGTATTTT; cdr3_aa: CASSQARTSGVRVTQYF